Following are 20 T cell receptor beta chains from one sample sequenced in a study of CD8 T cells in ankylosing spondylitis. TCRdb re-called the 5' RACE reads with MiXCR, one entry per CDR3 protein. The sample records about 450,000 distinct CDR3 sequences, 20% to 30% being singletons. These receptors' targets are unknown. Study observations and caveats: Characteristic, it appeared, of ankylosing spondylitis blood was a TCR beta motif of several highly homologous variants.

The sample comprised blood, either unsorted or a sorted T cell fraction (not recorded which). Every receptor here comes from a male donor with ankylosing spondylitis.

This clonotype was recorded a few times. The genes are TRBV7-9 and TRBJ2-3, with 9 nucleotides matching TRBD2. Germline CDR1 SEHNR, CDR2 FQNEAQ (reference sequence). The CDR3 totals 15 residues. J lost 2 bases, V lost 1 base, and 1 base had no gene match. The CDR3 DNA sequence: TGTGCCAGCAGCTTAGTAGCGGGAGTCACAGATACGCAGTATTTT. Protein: CASSLVAGVTDTQYF. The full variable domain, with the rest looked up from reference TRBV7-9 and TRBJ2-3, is DTGVSQNPRHKITKRGQNVTFRCDPISEHNRLYWYRQTLGQGPEFLTYFQNEAQLEKSRLLSDRFSAERPKGSFSTLEIQRTEQGDSAMYLCASSLVAGVTDTQYFGPGTRLTVL.

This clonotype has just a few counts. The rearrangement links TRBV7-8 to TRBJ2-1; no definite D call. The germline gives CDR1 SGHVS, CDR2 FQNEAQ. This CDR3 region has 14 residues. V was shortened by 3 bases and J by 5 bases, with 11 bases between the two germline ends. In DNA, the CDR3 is TGTGCCAGCAGCTTCGGTGGATGGGACAATGAGCAGTTCTTC. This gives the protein CASSFGGWDNEQFF.

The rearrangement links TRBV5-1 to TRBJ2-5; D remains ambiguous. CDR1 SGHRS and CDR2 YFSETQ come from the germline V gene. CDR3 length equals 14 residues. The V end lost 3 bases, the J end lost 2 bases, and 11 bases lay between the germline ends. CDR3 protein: CASSSSGPQETQYF. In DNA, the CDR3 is TGCGCCAGCAGCTCATCCGGGCCACAAGAGACCCAGTACTTC.

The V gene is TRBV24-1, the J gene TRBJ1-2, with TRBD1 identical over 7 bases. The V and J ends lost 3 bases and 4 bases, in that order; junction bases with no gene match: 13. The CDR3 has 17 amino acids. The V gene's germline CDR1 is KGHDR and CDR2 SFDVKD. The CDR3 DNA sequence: TGTGCCACCAGTGATGCCGCCGGGGCCCCAGGGGGCTATGGCTACACCTTC. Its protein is CATSDAAGAPGGYGYTF.

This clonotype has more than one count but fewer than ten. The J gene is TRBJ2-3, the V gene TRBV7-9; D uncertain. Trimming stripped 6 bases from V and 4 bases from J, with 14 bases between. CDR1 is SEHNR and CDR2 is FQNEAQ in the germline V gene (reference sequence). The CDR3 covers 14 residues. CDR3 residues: CASSPLPGADTQYF. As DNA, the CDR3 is TGTGCCAGCAGTCCGCTTCCAGGAGCAGATACGCAGTATTTT.

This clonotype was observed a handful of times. The chain's CDR3 is CASSLGLSDGNGELFF. CDR3 nucleotide sequence: TGTGCCAGCAGCTTGGGGTTGAGCGACGGGAACGGGGAGCTGTTTTTT. The chain links TRBV5-5 to TRBJ2-2, with D perhaps TRBD2 (5 bases). Trimming took 0 bases from V and 7 from J, leaving 16 bases between them. CDR1 and CDR2 from the germline V gene are SGHKS and YYEKEE (reference sequence). This CDR3 spans 16 amino acids.

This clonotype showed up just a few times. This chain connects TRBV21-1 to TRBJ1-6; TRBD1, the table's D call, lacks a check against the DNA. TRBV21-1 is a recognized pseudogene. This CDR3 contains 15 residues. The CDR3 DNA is TGTGCCAGCAGCGTCCGGACAGGCCATAATTCACCCCTCCACTTT. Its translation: CASSVRTGHNSPLHF.

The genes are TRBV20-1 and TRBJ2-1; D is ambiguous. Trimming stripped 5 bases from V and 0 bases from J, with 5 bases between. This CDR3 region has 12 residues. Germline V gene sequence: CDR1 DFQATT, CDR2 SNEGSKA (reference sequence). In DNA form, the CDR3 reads TGCAGTGCTTGGGGCTCCTACAATGAGCAGTTCTTC. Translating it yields CSAWGSYNEQFF.

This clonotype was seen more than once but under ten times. For the CDR3, the DNA is TGTGCCAGCAGCTTAGAGGGGACTATCTACGAGCAGTACTTC. This sequence encodes CASSLEGTIYEQYF. The chain is built from TRBV11-2 and TRBJ2-7; the match to TRBD2 covers 7 bases. The junction had 2 bases not matched to a gene; V was cut back by 0 bases and J by 3 bases. Germline CDR1 is SGHAT and CDR2 is FQNNGV. This CDR3 is 14 amino acids long.

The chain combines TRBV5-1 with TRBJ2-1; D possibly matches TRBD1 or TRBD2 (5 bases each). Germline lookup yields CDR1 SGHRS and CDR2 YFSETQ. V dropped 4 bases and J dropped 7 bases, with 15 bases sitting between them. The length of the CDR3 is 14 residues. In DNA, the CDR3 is TGCGCCAGCAGCCCAGCCGGGGCCAATAATGAGCAGTTCTTC. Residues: CASSPAGANNEQFF.

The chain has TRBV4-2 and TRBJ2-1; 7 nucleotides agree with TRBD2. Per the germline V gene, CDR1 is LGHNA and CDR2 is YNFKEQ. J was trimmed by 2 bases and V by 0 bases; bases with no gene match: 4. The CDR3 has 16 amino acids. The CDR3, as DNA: TGTGCCAGCAGCCAAGAAGTACTAGCGCCCTACAATGAGCAGTTCTTC. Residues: CASSQEVLAPYNEQFF.

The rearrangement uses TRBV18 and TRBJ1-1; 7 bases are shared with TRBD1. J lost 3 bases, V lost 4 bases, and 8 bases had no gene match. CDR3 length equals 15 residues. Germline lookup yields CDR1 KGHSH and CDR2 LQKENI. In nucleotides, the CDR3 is TGTGCCAGCTCACTGACACAGGGGAGGGACACTGAAGCTTTCTTT. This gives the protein CASSLTQGRDTEAFF.

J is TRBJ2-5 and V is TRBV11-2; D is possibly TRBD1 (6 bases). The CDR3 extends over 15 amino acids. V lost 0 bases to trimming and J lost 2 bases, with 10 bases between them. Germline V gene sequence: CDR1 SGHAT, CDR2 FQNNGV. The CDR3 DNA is TGTGCCAGCAGCTTAGAAGGACAGCTACAAGAGACCCAGTACTTC. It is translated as CASSLEGQLQETQYF. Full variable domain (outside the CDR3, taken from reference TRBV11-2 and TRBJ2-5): EAGVAQSPRYKIIEKRQSVAFWCNPISGHATLYWYQQILGQGPKLLIQFQNNGVVDDSQLPKDRFSAERLKGVDSTLKIQPAKLEDSAVYLCASSLEGQLQETQYFGPGTRLLVL.

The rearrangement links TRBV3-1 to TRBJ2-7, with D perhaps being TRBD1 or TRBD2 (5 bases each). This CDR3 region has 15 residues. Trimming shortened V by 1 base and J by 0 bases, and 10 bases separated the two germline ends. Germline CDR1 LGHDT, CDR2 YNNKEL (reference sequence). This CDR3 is CASSQAGTSSYEQYF. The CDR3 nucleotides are TGTGCCAGCAGCCAAGCCGGGACGAGCTCCTACGAGCAGTACTTC.

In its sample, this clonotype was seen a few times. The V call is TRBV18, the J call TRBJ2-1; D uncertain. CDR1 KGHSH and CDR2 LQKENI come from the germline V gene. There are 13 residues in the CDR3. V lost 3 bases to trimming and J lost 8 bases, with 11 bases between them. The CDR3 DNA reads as TGTGCCAGCTCACCGGTGCCAATCGATGAGCAGTTCTTC. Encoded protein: CASSPVPIDEQFF.

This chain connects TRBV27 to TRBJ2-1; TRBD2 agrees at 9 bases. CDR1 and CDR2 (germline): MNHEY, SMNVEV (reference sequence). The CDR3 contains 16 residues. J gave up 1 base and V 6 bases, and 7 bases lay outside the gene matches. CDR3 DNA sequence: TGTGCCAGCAGGGAGCGGGAGGACTGGTCCTACAATGAGCAGTTCTTC. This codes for CASREREDWSYNEQFF.

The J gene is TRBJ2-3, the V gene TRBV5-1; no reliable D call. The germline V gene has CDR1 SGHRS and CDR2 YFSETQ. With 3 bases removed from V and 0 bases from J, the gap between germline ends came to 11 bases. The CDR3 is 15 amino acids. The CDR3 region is CASSYGGPSTDTQYF. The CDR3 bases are TGCGCCAGCAGCTACGGTGGCCCTAGCACAGATACGCAGTATTTT.

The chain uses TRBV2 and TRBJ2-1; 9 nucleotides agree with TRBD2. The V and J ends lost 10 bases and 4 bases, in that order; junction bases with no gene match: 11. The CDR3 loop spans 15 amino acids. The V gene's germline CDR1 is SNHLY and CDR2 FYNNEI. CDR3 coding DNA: TGTGCCACCACCGGCGGGAGGGCCTTTTACAATGAGCAGTTCTTC. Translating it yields CATTGGRAFYNEQFF.

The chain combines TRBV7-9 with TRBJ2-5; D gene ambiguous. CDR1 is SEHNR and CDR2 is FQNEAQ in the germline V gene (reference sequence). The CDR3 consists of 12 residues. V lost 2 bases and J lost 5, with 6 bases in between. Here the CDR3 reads CASSLMLETQYF. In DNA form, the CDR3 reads TGTGCCAGCAGCTTAATGTTGGAGACCCAGTACTTC.

CDR3 in DNA: TGCAGCGTTGAAAAACTAGGACAGAGTGGAGAGACCCAGTACTTC. It translates to CSVEKLGQSGETQYF. This rearrangement joins TRBV29-1 to TRBJ2-5, with D maybe TRBD1 (6 bases). With 2 bases removed from V and 4 bases from J, the gap between germline ends came to 17 bases. CDR1 and CDR2 (germline): SQVTM, ANQGSEA. The CDR3 extends over 15 amino acids.